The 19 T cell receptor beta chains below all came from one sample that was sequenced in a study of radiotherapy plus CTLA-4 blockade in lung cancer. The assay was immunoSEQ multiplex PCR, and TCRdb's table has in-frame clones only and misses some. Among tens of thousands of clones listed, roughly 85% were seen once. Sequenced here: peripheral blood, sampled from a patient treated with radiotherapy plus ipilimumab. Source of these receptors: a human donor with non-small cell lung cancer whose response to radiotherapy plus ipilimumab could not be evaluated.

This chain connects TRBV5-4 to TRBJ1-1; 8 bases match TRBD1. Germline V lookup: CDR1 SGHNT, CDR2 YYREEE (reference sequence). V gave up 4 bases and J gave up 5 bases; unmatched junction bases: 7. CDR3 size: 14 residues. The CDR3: CASSGNRGGTEAFF. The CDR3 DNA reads TGTGCCAGCAGCGGAAACAGGGGGGGAACTGAAGCTTTCTTT. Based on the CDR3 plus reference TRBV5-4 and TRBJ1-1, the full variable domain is ETGVTQSPTHLIKTRGQQVTLRCSSQSGHNTVSWYQQALGQGPQFIFQYYREEENGRGNFPPRFSGLQFPNYSSELNVNALELDDSALYLCASSGNRGGTEAFFGQGTRLTVV.

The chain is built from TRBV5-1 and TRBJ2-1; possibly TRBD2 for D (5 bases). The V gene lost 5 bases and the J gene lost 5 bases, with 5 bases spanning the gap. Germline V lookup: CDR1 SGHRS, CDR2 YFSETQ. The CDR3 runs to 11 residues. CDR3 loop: CASRRDNEQFF. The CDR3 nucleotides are TGCGCCAGCAGGAGGGACAATGAGCAGTTCTTC.

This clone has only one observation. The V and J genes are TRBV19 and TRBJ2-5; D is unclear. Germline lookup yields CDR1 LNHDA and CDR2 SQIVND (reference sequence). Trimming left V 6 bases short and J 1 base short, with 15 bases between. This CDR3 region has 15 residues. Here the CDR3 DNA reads TGTGCCAGTAGCCCGTACCAGGCTTTCCAAGAGACCCAGTACTTC. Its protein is CASSPYQAFQETQYF.

CDR3 region: CASNSLGGGPRDTQYF. CDR3 in DNA: TGTGCCAGCAACTCTCTAGGGGGTGGGCCCCGGGATACGCAGTATTTT. V gene TRBV11-2 combines with J gene TRBJ2-3, with a weak D call TRBD1 (6 bases). The CDR3 is 16 residues long. Germline V gene sequence: CDR1 SGHAT, CDR2 FQNNGV. V gave up 7 bases and J gave up 6 bases, with 23 bases separating them. Full variable domain (rest looked up from reference TRBV11-2 and TRBJ2-3): EAGVAQSPRYKIIEKRQSVAFWCNPISGHATLYWYQQILGQGPKLLIQFQNNGVVDDSQLPKDRFSAERLKGVDSTLKIQPAKLEDSAVYLCASNSLGGGPRDTQYFGPGTRLTVL.

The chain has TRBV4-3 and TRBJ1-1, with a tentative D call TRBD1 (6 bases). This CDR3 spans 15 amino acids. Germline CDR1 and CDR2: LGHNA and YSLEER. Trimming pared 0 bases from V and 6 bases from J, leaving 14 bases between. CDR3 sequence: CASSQEQGKVAEAFF. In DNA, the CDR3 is TGCGCCAGCAGCCAAGAACAGGGAAAGGTTGCTGAAGCTTTCTTT.

The CDR3 is CASSFTGGTYEQYF. CDR3 nucleotide sequence: TGTGCCAGCAGTTTCACGGGAGGGACCTACGAGCAGTACTTC. The chain carries TRBV28 and TRBJ2-7, with 8 positions matching TRBD2. This CDR3 has 14 residues. The germline V gene has CDR1 MDHEN and CDR2 SYDVKM. V lost 3 bases, J lost 2 bases, and 3 bases stayed unmatched.

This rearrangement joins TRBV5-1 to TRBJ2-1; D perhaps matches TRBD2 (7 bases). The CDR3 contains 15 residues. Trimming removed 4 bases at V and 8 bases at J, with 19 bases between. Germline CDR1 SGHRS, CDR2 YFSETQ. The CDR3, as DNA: TGCGCCAGCAGCCCCGGGGGCGGGAGTCGCCATGAGCAGTTCTTC. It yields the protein CASSPGGGSRHEQFF.

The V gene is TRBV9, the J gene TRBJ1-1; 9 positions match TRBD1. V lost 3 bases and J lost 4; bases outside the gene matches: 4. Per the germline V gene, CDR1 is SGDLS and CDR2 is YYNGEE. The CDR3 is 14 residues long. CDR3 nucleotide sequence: TGTGCCAGCAGCGCATTGACAGGGGGCACTGAAGCTTTCTTT. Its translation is CASSALTGGTEAFF.

The CDR3 bases are TGTGCCAGCAGCGTAGCCCACCTGGGGCAGGATACGCAGTATTTT. It yields the protein CASSVAHLGQDTQYF. The chain recombines TRBV9 with TRBJ2-3; possibly TRBD1 for D (5 bases). This CDR3 region has 15 residues. V lost 0 bases to trimming and J lost 6 bases, with 14 bases between them. Germline CDR1 and CDR2: SGDLS and YYNGEE. The whole variable domain, remainder taken from reference TRBV9 and TRBJ2-3, is DSGVTQTPKHLITATGQRVTLRCSPRSGDLSVYWYQQSLDQGLQFLIQYYNGEERAKGNILERFSAQQFPDLHSELNLSSLELGDSALYFCASSVAHLGQDTQYFGPGTRLTVL.

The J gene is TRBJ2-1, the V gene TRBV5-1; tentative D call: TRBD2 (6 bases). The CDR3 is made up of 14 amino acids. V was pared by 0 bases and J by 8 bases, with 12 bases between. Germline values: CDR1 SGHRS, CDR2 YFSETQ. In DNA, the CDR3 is TGCGCCAGCAGCTTGGCCGGGACTTTTGATGAGCAGTTCTTC. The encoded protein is CASSLAGTFDEQFF. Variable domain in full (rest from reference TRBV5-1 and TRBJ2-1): KAGVTQTPRYLIKTRGQQVTLSCSPISGHRSVSWYQQTPGQGLQFLFEYFSETQRNKGNFPGRFSGRQFSNSRSEMNVSTLELGDSALYLCASSLAGTFDEQFFGPGTRLTVL.

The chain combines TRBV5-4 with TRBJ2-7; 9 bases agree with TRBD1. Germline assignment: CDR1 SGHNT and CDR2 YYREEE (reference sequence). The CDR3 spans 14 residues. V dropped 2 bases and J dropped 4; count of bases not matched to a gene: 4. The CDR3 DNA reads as TGTGCCAGCAGCTTACAGGGGGCTCAATACGAGCAGTACTTC. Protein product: CASSLQGAQYEQYF. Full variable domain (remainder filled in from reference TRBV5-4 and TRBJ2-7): ETGVTQSPTHLIKTRGQQVTLRCSSQSGHNTVSWYQQALGQGPQFIFQYYREEENGRGNFPPRFSGLQFPNYSSELNVNALELDDSALYLCASSLQGAQYEQYFGPGTRLTVT.

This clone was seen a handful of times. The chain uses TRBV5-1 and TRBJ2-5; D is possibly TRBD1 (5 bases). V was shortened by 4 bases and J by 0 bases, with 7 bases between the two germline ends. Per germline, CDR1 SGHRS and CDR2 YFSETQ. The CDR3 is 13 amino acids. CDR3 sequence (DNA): TGCGCCAGCAGCCCCAGGGACCAAGAGACCCAGTACTTC. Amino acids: CASSPRDQETQYF.

CDR3 nucleotide sequence: TGTGCCAGCAGCCCCCAGGGGGCGCAGTTTGGCTACACCTTC. This encodes CASSPQGAQFGYTF. V gene TRBV7-9 combines with J gene TRBJ1-2; 8 nucleotides align to TRBD1. The CDR3 runs 14 residues. Germline trimming cut 5 bases from V and 7 bases from J; bases unmatched to any gene: 9. Germline CDR1 and CDR2: SEHNR and FQNEAQ (reference sequence).

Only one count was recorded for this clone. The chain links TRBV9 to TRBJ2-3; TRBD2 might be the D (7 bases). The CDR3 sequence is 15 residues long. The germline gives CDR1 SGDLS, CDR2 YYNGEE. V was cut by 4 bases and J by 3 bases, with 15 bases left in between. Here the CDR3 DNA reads TGTGCCAGCAGCACCACAGGGCGGGGGACAGATACGCAGTATTTT. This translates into CASSTTGRGTDTQYF.

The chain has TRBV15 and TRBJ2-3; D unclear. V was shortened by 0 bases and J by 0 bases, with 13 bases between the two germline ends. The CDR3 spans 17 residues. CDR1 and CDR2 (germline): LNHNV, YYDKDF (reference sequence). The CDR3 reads CATSRDWAPMSTDTQYF. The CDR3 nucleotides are TGTGCCACCAGCAGAGATTGGGCGCCGATGAGCACAGATACGCAGTATTTT.

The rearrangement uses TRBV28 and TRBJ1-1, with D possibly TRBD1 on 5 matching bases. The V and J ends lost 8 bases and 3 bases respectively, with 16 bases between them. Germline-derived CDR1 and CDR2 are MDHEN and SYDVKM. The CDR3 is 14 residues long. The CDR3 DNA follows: TGTGCCAGCCGGACGGGAGGGGCCGACACTGAAGCTTTCTTT. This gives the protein CASRTGGADTEAFF.

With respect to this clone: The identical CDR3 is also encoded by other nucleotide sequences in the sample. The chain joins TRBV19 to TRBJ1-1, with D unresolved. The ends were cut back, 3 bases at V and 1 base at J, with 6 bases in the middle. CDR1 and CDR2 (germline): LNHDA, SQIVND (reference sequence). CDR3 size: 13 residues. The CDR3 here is CASSIRGNTEAFF. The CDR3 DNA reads TGTGCCAGTAGTATTCGAGGGAACACTGAAGCTTTCTTT.

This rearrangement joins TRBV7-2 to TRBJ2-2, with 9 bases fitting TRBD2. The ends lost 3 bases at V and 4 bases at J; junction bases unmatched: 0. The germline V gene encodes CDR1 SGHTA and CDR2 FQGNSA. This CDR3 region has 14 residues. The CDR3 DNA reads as TGTGCCAGCAGCTTTAGCGGGGGCACCGGGGAGCTGTTTTTT. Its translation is CASSFSGGTGELFF.

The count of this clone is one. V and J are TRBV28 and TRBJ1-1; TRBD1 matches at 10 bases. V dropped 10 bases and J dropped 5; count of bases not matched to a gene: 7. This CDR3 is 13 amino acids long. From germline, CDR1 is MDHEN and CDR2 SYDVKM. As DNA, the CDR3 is TGTGCCACCAGGGGACAGGGGTATACTGAAGCTTTCTTT. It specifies CATRGQGYTEAFF.